The 12 T cell receptor beta chains given below trace back to one sample, sequenced in a study of blood T cells in healthy people across ages. A second PCR of 7 to 11 cycles used a sample-barcoded 5' primer and a J-beta primer mix. TCRdb passed the 5' RACE reads through MiXCR, listing each CDR3 protein once. The top ten clones hold around 2.1% of a sample with 1.5 million to 2 million distinct CDR3 sequences, around 48% of them seen once. The sequencing sample was made of blood. The source of these receptors is a woman between 40 and 50 years old in good health.

This chain links TRBV9 with TRBJ2-4, with TRBD2 matching over 10 bases. The better agreement between TRBJ2-7 and the DNA end casts doubt on the J call. Germline-derived CDR1 and CDR2 are SGDLS and YYNGEE. The CDR3 has 14 amino acids. CDR3 sequence (DNA): TGTGCCAGCAGCGGTAGCGGGGGGCCTTACGAGCAGTACTTC. It specifies CASSGSGGPYEQYF.

This clonotype was seen more than once but under ten times. The chain uses TRBV20-1 and TRBJ2-7; no reliable D call. Germline CDR1 and CDR2: DFQATT and SNEGSKA (reference sequence). The CDR3 contains 13 residues. V lost 5 bases and J lost 2, with 13 bases in between. The CDR3 here is CSAGPDVAYEQYF. The CDR3, as DNA: TGCAGTGCTGGACCGGACGTCGCCTACGAGCAGTACTTC.

V usage is TRBV20-1 and J usage is TRBJ2-5; weak D call: TRBD1 (9 bases). The CDR3 spans 16 residues. From germline, CDR1 is DFQATT and CDR2 SNEGSKA (reference sequence). V dropped 0 bases and J dropped 6 bases, with 20 bases sitting between them. CDR3 sequence: CSARDSGTGLKQTQYF. The CDR3 DNA reads as TGCAGTGCTAGAGATAGCGGGACAGGGCTCAAACAGACCCAGTACTTC.

This chain connects TRBV11-2 to TRBJ1-2; possibly TRBD1 for D (5 bases). Germline lookup yields CDR1 SGHAT and CDR2 FQNNGV. This CDR3 contains 13 residues. Trimming took 4 bases from V and 8 from J, leaving 14 bases between them. The CDR3 protein is CASSWGGECGYTF. The CDR3 nucleotides read TGTGCCAGCAGCTGGGGGGGGGAATGCGGCTACACCTTC.

This clonotype was detected only a few times. The J gene is TRBJ2-1, the V gene TRBV4-3, with D possibly called TRBD1 or TRBD2 (5 bases each). The CDR3 is made up of 16 amino acids. Trimming took 4 bases from V and 2 from J, leaving 15 bases between them. Germline CDR1 reads LGHNA; CDR2 reads YSLEER. DNA of the CDR3: TGCGCCAGCAGCCCCTCAGCCGGGGACCCCTACAATGAGCAGTTCTTC. Translating gives CASSPSAGDPYNEQFF.

This chain links TRBV6-6 with TRBJ2-4; 8 positions agree with TRBD1. This CDR3 spans 17 amino acids. Germline V gene data show CDR1 as MNHNY and CDR2 as SVGAGI (reference sequence). V lost 2 bases, J lost 2 bases, and 8 bases stayed unmatched. In DNA, the CDR3 is TGTGCCAGCAGTTACCTGGACAGGGTAATTCCCAAAAACATTCAGTACTTC. Amino acid sequence: CASSYLDRVIPKNIQYF.

The genes are TRBV6-2 or TRBV6-3 and TRBJ2-5; D unclear. V was shortened by 3 bases and J by 2 bases, with 22 bases between the two germline ends. The CDR3 consists of 18 residues. Germline CDR1 and CDR2: MNHEY and SVGEGT. Here the CDR3 DNA reads TGTGCCAGCAGTTATCCCCCAAATTCCAGGACGGTTCAAGAGACCCAGTACTTC. Residues: CASSYPPNSRTVQETQYF.

V usage is TRBV7-9 and J usage is TRBJ1-2; TRBD1 matches 12 bases. The CDR3 totals 16 residues. V was pared by 11 bases and J by 4 bases, with 14 bases of the junction left unmatched. CDR1 is SEHNR, CDR2 FQNEAQ, per germline (reference sequence). The CDR3 DNA follows: TGTGCCGTACAGGGGGACAGGGGGCCCCCGTCCTATGGCTACACCTTC. It encodes CAVQGDRGPPSYGYTF.

This clonotype was counted a few times. CDR3 sequence: CASSLVAPGKGYTF. The CDR3 DNA reads TGTGCCAGCAGCTTAGTGGCCCCGGGTAAGGGCTACACCTTC. The chain joins TRBV7-9 to TRBJ1-2; D gene uncertain. The CDR3 spans 14 residues. V lost 1 base to trimming and J lost 8 bases, with 14 bases between them. Germline-derived CDR1 and CDR2 are SEHNR and FQNEAQ (reference sequence).

The J gene is TRBJ2-3, the V gene TRBV27; D unresolved. Germline V lookup: CDR1 MNHEY, CDR2 SMNVEV (reference sequence). This CDR3 has 14 amino acids. Trimming took off 6 bases at V and 1 base at J, with 11 bases between the two ends. The CDR3 protein is CASSAGWGTDTQYF. In DNA, the CDR3 is TGTGCCAGCAGCGCTGGCTGGGGCACAGATACGCAGTATTTT.

This clonotype came up a few times. The chain couples TRBV7-2 to TRBJ2-1; D is perhaps TRBD1 or TRBD2 (5 bases each). In germline, CDR1 is SGHTA, CDR2 FQGNSA. Deletions cut 6 bases from V and 0 bases from J, with 18 bases between. There are 17 residues in the CDR3. CDR3 coding DNA: TGTGCCAGCAGTTCCTACCGGGGCCCCAGCTCCTACAATGAGCAGTTCTTC. It specifies CASSSYRGPSSYNEQFF.

The chain links TRBV27 to TRBJ2-5; perhaps TRBD1 as D (6 bases). CDR1 and CDR2 (germline): MNHEY, SMNVEV (reference sequence). With 5 bases removed from V and 1 base from J, the gap between germline ends came to 14 bases. This CDR3 comprises 15 residues. The CDR3 reads CASSTTGQSQETQYF. The CDR3 DNA sequence: TGTGCCAGCAGTACCACGGGACAAAGCCAAGAGACCCAGTACTTC.